Below are 3 T cell receptor beta chains sequenced from a single sample in a study of T cell clonotyping in hematopoietic cell transplantation. Using immunoSEQ multiplex PCR, the repertoire was profiled, and TCRdb retains in-frame clones only, with some absent. The top ten clones hold more than 1.5% of a sample with about 69,000 clones, around 94% of them seen once. The sequenced sample consisted of peripheral blood mononuclear cells. All receptors derive from a man in his fifties in good health. Some clones in this sample may be carry-over from other donors' samples.

The chain recombines TRBV9 with TRBJ2-3; D assignment may be TRBD1 or TRBD2 (7 bases each). Per germline, CDR1 SGDLS and CDR2 YYNGEE. This CDR3 contains 18 residues. Trimming took 3 bases from V and 2 from J, leaving 22 bases between them. The CDR3 nucleotides read TGTGCCAGCAGCGGACAGGGAAGGGGGGGGGAATACACAGATACGCAGTATTTT. Amino acids: CASSGQGRGGEYTDTQYF.

The chain combines TRBV29-1 with TRBJ1-3; no firm D call. Germline V gene sequence: CDR1 SQVTM, CDR2 ANQGSEA. The CDR3 extends over 12 amino acids. The ends were cut back, 3 bases at V and 4 bases at J, with 7 bases in the middle. In DNA form, the CDR3 reads TGCAGCGTTGAGAGTGTCGGAAACACCATATATTTT. Its protein is CSVESVGNTIYF.

The CDR3 protein is CAWSPGTGQNTEAFF. In DNA form, the CDR3 reads TGTGCCTGGAGTCCTGGGACAGGACAGAACACTGAAGCTTTCTTT. The chain recombines TRBV30 with TRBJ1-1; 8 bases match TRBD1. Germline CDR1 reads GTSNPN; CDR2 reads SVGIG (reference sequence). The V gene end was trimmed by 2 bases and the J gene end by 1 base; junction bases not matched to a gene: 6. CDR3 length: 15 residues.